The 21 T cell receptor beta chains given below trace back to one sample, sequenced in a study of early T cells in non-severe SARS-CoV-2 infection. TCRdb processed the 5' RACE reads anew with MiXCR; each CDR3 protein has one entry. This table holds 25,000 to 35,000 distinct CDR3 sequences, 6% found once. Sequenced here: whole blood, sampled at baseline. The receptors stem from an adult who was a healthcare worker with PCR-confirmed SARS-CoV-2 infection or an uninfected control (not recorded which).

This clonotype was seen repeatedly, ten times or more. The rearrangement uses TRBV19 and TRBJ2-1; D not resolved. Germline CDR1 reads LNHDA; CDR2 reads SQIVND (reference sequence). The CDR3 runs 14 residues. The V end lost 8 bases, the J end lost 0 bases, and 11 bases lay between the germline ends. Written as DNA, the CDR3 is TGTGCCAGTGCCTGGGGATCCTCCTACAATGAGCAGTTCTTC. Translated: CASAWGSSYNEQFF.

This clonotype occurred many times. The chain couples TRBV3-1 to TRBJ1-1; 7 bases align to TRBD1. Germline V lookup: CDR1 LGHDT, CDR2 YNNKEL (reference sequence). CDR3 length: 14 amino acids. The J segment lost 4 bases and the V segment lost 4 bases, leaving 6 bases of the junction unmatched. The CDR3 sequence: CASSPRDRFTEAFF. The CDR3 nucleotides read TGTGCCAGCAGCCCCCGGGACAGATTCACTGAAGCTTTCTTT.

The sample holds many counts of this clonotype. The chain couples TRBV12-3 or TRBV12-4 to TRBJ2-3, with D unclear. CDR3 length equals 14 residues. V lost 3 bases and J 0 bases, leaving 7 bases between the germline ends. DNA for the CDR3: TGTGCCAGCAGTTTCGGGTTGAGCACAGATACGCAGTATTTT. Amino acids: CASSFGLSTDTQYF.

This clonotype was counted ten times or more. J is TRBJ1-2 and V is TRBV6-1, with 9 nucleotides matching TRBD1. The ends lost 6 bases at V and 1 base at J; junction bases unmatched: 9. The CDR3 consists of 16 residues. Germline-derived CDR1 and CDR2 are MNHNS and SASEGT. The CDR3 DNA reads as TGTGCCAGCAGGGGGACAGGGACCTCTTATAACTATGGCTACACCTTC. This translates into CASRGTGTSYNYGYTF.

In DNA, the CDR3 is TGCGCCAGCAGCTCCGGACTAGCGGGAGAAGGCTCCGGGGAGCTGTTTTTT. Protein sequence: CASSSGLAGEGSGELFF. The genes are TRBV5-1 and TRBJ2-2, with TRBD2 matching over 13 bases. With V trimmed by 3 bases and J by 6 bases, 8 bases remained unmatched. The CDR3 totals 17 residues. Germline lookup yields CDR1 SGHRS and CDR2 YFSETQ.

Many counts were recorded for this clonotype. This chain uses TRBV2 with TRBJ2-7, with D uncertain. V dropped 4 bases and J dropped 4 bases, with 5 bases sitting between them. This CDR3 spans 11 amino acids. In germline, CDR1 is SNHLY, CDR2 FYNNEI. CDR3 in amino acids: CASSVKYEQYF. Here the CDR3 DNA reads TGTGCCAGCAGTGTGAAGTACGAGCAGTACTTC.

The table lists this clonotype with a few counts. The chain has TRBV5-1 and TRBJ1-1; the D is unclear. The CDR3 runs 14 residues. The V end lost 3 bases, the J end lost 4 bases, and 13 bases lay between the germline ends. Looked up from germline, CDR1 is SGHRS and CDR2 is YFSETQ. The CDR3, as DNA: TGCGCCAGCAGCTCTCTCACCTCGGGCACTGAAGCTTTCTTT. Translation: CASSSLTSGTEAFF. Full variable domain (remainder filled in from reference TRBV5-1 and TRBJ1-1): KAGVTQTPRYLIKTRGQQVTLSCSPISGHRSVSWYQQTPGQGLQFLFEYFSETQRNKGNFPGRFSGRQFSNSRSEMNVSTLELGDSALYLCASSSLTSGTEAFFGQGTRLTVV.

This clonotype was detected a few times. The chain employs TRBV7-9 and TRBJ2-3, with 8 bases fitting TRBD2. This CDR3 has 16 amino acids. CDR1 is SEHNR, CDR2 FQNEAQ, per germline (reference sequence). The ends lost 5 bases at V and 0 bases at J; junction bases unmatched: 7. The CDR3 reads CASSPRTSSSTDTQYF. CDR3 nucleotide sequence: TGTGCCAGCAGCCCCAGGACTAGCTCTAGCACAGATACGCAGTATTTT.

There are many counts of this clonotype. The chain is built from TRBV18 and TRBJ2-3; D is uncertain. Germline V CDR1 and CDR2: KGHSH, LQKENI. Trimming removed 0 bases at V and 2 bases at J, with 6 bases between. CDR3 size: 14 residues. As DNA, the CDR3 is TGTGCCAGCTCACCACCGGAGCCCACAGATACGCAGTATTTT. Protein sequence: CASSPPEPTDTQYF. Full variable domain (rest looked up from reference TRBV18 and TRBJ2-3): NAGVMQNPRHLVRRRGQEARLRCSPMKGHSHVYWYRQLPEEGLKFMVYLQKENIIDESGMPKERFSAEFPKEGPSILRIQQVVRGDSAAYFCASSPPEPTDTQYFGPGTRLTVL.

In DNA form, the CDR3 reads TGTGCCAGCAGCTTAGGTGTGGGACAGGGAATATACGAGCAGTACTTC. The encoded protein is CASSLGVGQGIYEQYF. The rearrangement joins TRBV7-6 to TRBJ2-7; 9 bases fit TRBD1. This CDR3 has 16 amino acids. CDR1 is SGHVS and CDR2 is FNYEAQ in the germline V gene. V was clipped by 1 base and J by 4 bases; unmatched bases: 8.

This clonotype occurred many times. The CDR3 loop is CSVRFYNEQFF. CDR3 DNA: TGCAGCGTTCGCTTTTACAATGAGCAGTTCTTC. This chain uses TRBV29-1 with TRBJ2-1; no reliable D call. Trimming removed 5 bases from V and 4 bases from J, with 6 bases in between. The CDR3 is 11 amino acids. In germline, CDR1 is SQVTM, CDR2 ANQGSEA.

This clonotype showed up many times. The chain carries TRBV5-1 and TRBJ2-5, with D unresolved. Germline lookup yields CDR1 SGHRS and CDR2 YFSETQ. Trimming removed 0 bases at V and 2 bases at J, with 8 bases between. This CDR3 spans 14 amino acids. As DNA, the CDR3 is TGCGCCAGCAGCTTGGGGCACGGTCAAGAGACCCAGTACTTC. This gives the protein CASSLGHGQETQYF.

Many counts were recorded for this clonotype. The chain has TRBV5-6 and TRBJ2-1, with D unclear. V was shortened by 4 bases and J by 0 bases, with 11 bases between the two germline ends. The CDR3 contains 15 residues. Germline CDR1 and CDR2: SGHDT and YYEEEE. Here the CDR3 reads CASSPSVSSYNEQFF. The CDR3 DNA is TGTGCCAGCAGCCCCAGCGTTAGCTCCTACAATGAGCAGTTCTTC.

This clonotype was found many times. The chain has TRBV30 and TRBJ1-1, with D possibly being TRBD1 (6 bases). V was pared by 4 bases and J by 1 base, with 10 bases between. The CDR3 contains 13 residues. Germline CDR1 is GTSNPN and CDR2 is SVGIG (reference sequence). CDR3 nucleotide sequence: TGTGCCTGGACGTACAGGGCGAACACTGAAGCTTTCTTT. Protein product: CAWTYRANTEAFF.

Many counts were recorded for this clonotype. V usage is TRBV7-2 and J usage is TRBJ2-6; D is unresolved. Trimming removed 3 bases at V and 0 bases at J, with 6 bases between. The CDR3 loop spans 15 amino acids. CDR1 and CDR2 from the germline V gene are SGHTA and FQGNSA. The CDR3 bases are TGTGCCAGCAGCTTCTATGTCTCTGGGGCCAACGTCCTGACTTTC. Encoded protein: CASSFYVSGANVLTF.

The rearrangement uses TRBV10-3 and TRBJ2-1; D is uncertain. There are 12 residues in the CDR3. The germline CDR1 and CDR2 sequences are ENHRY and SYGVKD. V dropped 9 bases and J dropped 3 bases, with 9 bases sitting between them. For the CDR3, the DNA is TGTGCCATAAAGACCAACTACAATGAGCAGTTCTTC. Its protein product is CAIKTNYNEQFF.

At least ten counts were recorded for this clonotype. The chain employs TRBV7-9 and TRBJ2-5; 7 positions agree with TRBD1. The CDR3 is 15 residues long. Germline V gives CDR1 SEHNR, CDR2 FQNEAQ (reference sequence). V was pared by 0 bases and J by 6 bases, with 7 bases of the junction left unmatched. CDR3 residues: CASSLATGVRKTQYF. DNA for the CDR3: TGTGCCAGCAGCTTAGCCACAGGGGTTCGAAAGACCCAGTACTTC.

The chain couples TRBV12-3 or TRBV12-4 to TRBJ2-5; 14 nucleotides agree with TRBD2. The CDR3 spans 15 residues. The junction had 4 bases not matched to a gene; V was cut back by 5 bases and J by 5 bases. CDR3 DNA sequence: TGTGCCAGCAGTCCGACTAGCGGGGGGGCTGAGACCCAGTACTTC. Amino acids: CASSPTSGGAETQYF.

This clonotype appeared many times. The DNA of the CDR3 is TGTGCCAGCTCACTGCTAGCAGGGGAGACCCAGTACTTC. Its translation: CASSLLAGETQYF. The chain has TRBV18 and TRBJ2-5; D tentatively reads TRBD1 or TRBD2 (5 bases each). Trimming stripped 4 bases from V and 5 bases from J, with 11 bases between. Germline V CDR1 and CDR2: KGHSH, LQKENI. CDR3 length equals 13 residues.

The sample holds many counts of this clonotype. The chain employs TRBV7-8 and TRBJ1-6, with a weak D call TRBD1 (6 bases). Germline CDR1 reads SGHVS; CDR2 reads FQNEAQ. Trimming took off 5 bases at V and 0 bases at J, with 11 bases between the two ends. This CDR3 has 16 residues. This CDR3 reads CASSIDRSSYNSPLHF. DNA of the CDR3: TGTGCCAGCAGCATCGACAGGAGCTCCTATAATTCACCCCTCCACTTT.

This clonotype appeared many times. The chain uses TRBV21-1 and TRBJ2-1; the table's D gene call, TRBD1, was not cross checked with the DNA. TRBV21-1 is labeled a pseudogene. This CDR3 has 12 amino acids. The CDR3 protein is CASSKVGDEQFF. The CDR3, as DNA: TGTGCCAGCAGCAAAGTGGGGGATGAGCAGTTCTTC.